Following are 27 T cell receptor beta chains from one sample sequenced in a study of Graves' ophthalmopathy and Graves' hyperthyroidism. RNA transcripts were the source from which TCR beta CDR3 regions were amplified. HTBI primers were employed in first-round RT-PCR, then a second-round multiplex PCR followed. TCRdb reprocessed the multiplex PCR reads with MiXCR, giving one entry per CDR3 protein. The table shows 620,000 or so distinct CDR3 sequences, with 20% to 25% occurring only once. The material sequenced was peripheral blood. Receptors originate from a woman aged 18 to 35 with stable Graves' hyperthyroidism. Some clones in this sample may be carry-over from other donors' samples.

This clonotype was detected many times. Because it lacks the conserved phenylalanine or tryptophan at the end, this CDR3 is likely a read error. It is unclear where the CDR3 begins or ends on the DNA, so no DNA is shown, and the CDR3 is as TCRdb lists it. This sequence joins TRBV7-9 and TRBJ1-2. Germline V gives CDR1 SEHNR, CDR2 FQNEAQ (reference sequence). 9 amino acids form the CDR3, both terminal residues included. This CDR3 is CASSLALED.

This clonotype was seen at least ten times. The gene calls are TRBV6-1 and TRBJ1-1, with TRBD1 as a possible D gene (6 bases). V lost 7 bases and J lost 1, with 13 bases in between. The CDR3 is 14 residues long. Germline CDR1 reads MNHNS; CDR2 reads SASEGT. The CDR3 nucleotides are TGTGCCAGCACCCTGGGACAACAGAACACTGAAGCTTTCTTT. Its protein product is CASTLGQQNTEAFF.

This clonotype has a handful of counts. The chain employs TRBV5-1 and TRBJ2-7; D remains ambiguous. The CDR3 spans 16 residues. Germline V gene data show CDR1 as SGHRS and CDR2 as YFSETQ. V shed 0 bases and J shed 5 bases, with 18 bases lying between them. The chain's CDR3 is CASSLDGQEPLNEQYF. Here the CDR3 DNA reads TGCGCCAGCAGCTTGGACGGGCAGGAGCCCCTAAACGAGCAGTACTTC. The complete variable domain, with remaining parts taken from reference TRBV5-1 and TRBJ2-7, reads KAGVTQTPRYLIKTRGQQVTLSCSPISGHRSVSWYQQTPGQGLQFLFEYFSETQRNKGNFPGRFSGRQFSNSRSEMNVSTLELGDSALYLCASSLDGQEPLNEQYFGPGTRLTVT.

This clonotype was recorded many times. The chain combines TRBV6-1 with TRBJ1-6; D is unclear. Per germline, CDR1 MNHNS and CDR2 SASEGT. V lost 3 bases to trimming and J lost 10 bases, with 16 bases between them. The CDR3 extends over 15 amino acids. For the CDR3, the DNA is TGTGCCAGCAGTGAGGCAGGTAGAGAAAACTCACCCCTCCACTTT. Amino acid sequence: CASSEAGRENSPLHF.

As regards this clonotype: One junction end disagrees with the germline gene, perhaps due to a read error. V is TRBV28 and J is TRBJ2-7; tentative D call: TRBD1 (5 bases). There are 13 residues in the CDR3. The germline CDR1 and CDR2 sequences are MDHEN and SYDVKM. CDR3 coding DNA: TGTGCCAGGAGTCCAGGGTGGGCCTACGAACAGTACTTC. Its protein product is CARSPGWAYEQYF.

This clonotype came up once. The chain employs TRBV20-1 and TRBJ1-2; 9 bases map to TRBD1. The ends lost 6 bases at V and 5 bases at J; junction bases unmatched: 16. Looked up from germline, CDR1 is DFQATT and CDR2 is SNEGSKA (reference sequence). The CDR3 runs to 16 residues. The CDR3, as DNA: TGCAGTGCCCCAAAGGATACAGGGGGCGAGGATTATGGCTACACCTTC. It encodes CSAPKDTGGEDYGYTF.

The chain uses TRBV10-3 and TRBJ2-7; a weak D match, TRBD1 (7 bases). V lost 3 bases and J lost 2, with 14 bases in between. Germline CDR1 reads ENHRY; CDR2 reads SYGVKD. CDR3 length equals 15 residues. This chain's CDR3 is CAISEGVRGAYEQYF. The CDR3 DNA follows: TGTGCCATCAGTGAAGGAGTCAGGGGGGCCTACGAGCAGTACTTC.

The chain recombines TRBV6-5 with TRBJ1-1; possibly TRBD1 for D (5 bases). V gave up 0 bases and J gave up 1 base, with 9 bases separating them. This CDR3 has 15 residues. Germline CDR1 and CDR2: MNHEY and SVGAGI. CDR3 DNA sequence: TGTGCCAGCAGTTACTCGAAGGGGAAGAACACTGAAGCTTTCTTT. Its protein is CASSYSKGKNTEAFF.

The chain links TRBV20-1 to TRBJ2-5; D gene unclear. V lost 2 bases, J lost 3 bases, and 10 bases lay in between. The CDR3 contains 13 residues. CDR1 is DFQATT and CDR2 is SNEGSKA in the germline V gene (reference sequence). The CDR3: CSARWGSEETQYF. The CDR3 bases are TGCAGTGCTAGATGGGGAAGCGAAGAGACCCAGTACTTC.

This clonotype showed up many times. The gene calls are TRBV2 and TRBJ2-2; D might be TRBD1 (5 bases). The germline CDR1 and CDR2 sequences are SNHLY and FYNNEI. The CDR3 consists of 11 residues. V lost 4 bases to trimming and J lost 9 bases, with 6 bases between them. For the CDR3, the DNA is TGTGCCAGCAGTGCGGACAGGGAGCTGTTTTTT. This gives the protein CASSADRELFF.

Notes on this clonotype: A much larger clonotype is one base distant, so this may be a read error. The rearrangement uses TRBV6-2 or TRBV6-3 and TRBJ2-7; 9 bases are shared with TRBD1. The CDR3 contains 15 residues. J lost 5 bases, V lost 7 bases, and 12 bases had no gene match. The germline CDR1 and CDR2 sequences are MNHEY and SVGEGT. CDR3 loop: CASNNLQGATDEQYF. The CDR3 region has the DNA TGTGCCAGCAATAATCTACAGGGGGCGACCGACGAGCAGTACTTC.

There are many counts of this clonotype. The J gene is TRBJ1-2, the V gene TRBV5-1; D is ambiguous. V was shortened by 4 bases and J by 5 bases, with 24 bases between the two germline ends. This CDR3 spans 17 amino acids. Germline lookup yields CDR1 SGHRS and CDR2 YFSETQ. The CDR3 loop is CASSKEMANGGSYGYTF. The CDR3, as DNA: TGCGCCAGCAGCAAGGAGATGGCAAACGGAGGGTCATATGGCTACACCTTC.

This clonotype was recorded at least ten times. The rearrangement links TRBV30 to TRBJ1-5; D call uncertain. Trimming shortened V by 3 bases and J by 4 bases, and 13 bases separated the two germline ends. Per germline, CDR1 GTSNPN and CDR2 SVGIG (reference sequence). The CDR3 length is 14 residues. The CDR3 sequence is CAWSGNIVNQPQHF. CDR3 DNA sequence: TGTGCCTGGAGCGGGAATATAGTTAATCAGCCCCAGCATTTT. Variable domain in full (rest from reference TRBV30 and TRBJ1-5): SQTIHQWPATLVQPVGSPLSLECTVEGTSNPNLYWYRQAAGRGLQLLFYSVGIGQISSEVPQNLSASRPQDRQFILSSKKLLLSDSGFYLCAWSGNIVNQPQHFGDGTRLSIL.

The chain has TRBV5-1 and TRBJ1-1; no firm D call. Trimming cost V 0 bases and J 5 bases, with 11 bases left between them. Germline lookup yields CDR1 SGHRS and CDR2 YFSETQ. The CDR3 contains 14 residues. CDR3 in amino acids: CASSLAPDRTEAFF. The CDR3 DNA is TGCGCCAGCAGCTTGGCTCCGGATCGGACTGAAGCTTTCTTT.

J is TRBJ2-7 and V is TRBV2; weak D call: TRBD1 (6 bases). CDR1 is SNHLY, CDR2 FYNNEI, per germline. This CDR3 spans 14 amino acids. Trimming removed 4 bases from V and 0 bases from J, with 10 bases in between. CDR3 sequence reads: CASSVDSNSYEQYF. For the CDR3, the DNA is TGTGCCAGCAGTGTGGACAGCAACTCCTACGAGCAGTACTTC.

This clonotype was recorded many times. This chain uses TRBV6-1 with TRBJ2-7; D not certain. In germline, CDR1 is MNHNS, CDR2 SASEGT. The V gene lost 10 bases and the J gene lost 0 bases, with 7 bases spanning the gap. The CDR3 covers 11 residues. CDR3 region: CATTPSYEQYF. The CDR3, as DNA: TGTGCCACCACACCCTCCTACGAGCAGTACTTC.

This clonotype has at least ten counts. The V and J genes are TRBV6-1 and TRBJ1-5, with D hard to call. Trimming removed 2 bases from V and 1 base from J, with 9 bases in between. Per the germline V gene, CDR1 is MNHNS and CDR2 is SASEGT. The CDR3 is 15 amino acids. CDR3 in amino acids: CASSEMVGSNQPQHF. The CDR3, as DNA: TGTGCCAGCAGTGAAATGGTAGGCAGCAATCAGCCCCAGCATTTT.

This clonotype occurred a few times. The CDR3 DNA reads TGTGCCAGCAGCCAAGGGGCGAGTTTAGCCAAAAACATTCAGTACTTC. Residues: CASSQGASLAKNIQYF. The chain recombines TRBV3-1 with TRBJ2-4; unclear D gene. This CDR3 has 16 amino acids. Per germline, CDR1 LGHDT and CDR2 YNNKEL (reference sequence). V dropped 1 base and J dropped 0 bases, with 10 bases sitting between them.

The chain carries TRBV2 and TRBJ2-2; D is unresolved. Germline CDR1 is SNHLY and CDR2 is FYNNEI. The CDR3 totals 14 residues. V lost 7 bases to trimming and J lost 2 bases, with 11 bases between them. The CDR3 reads CASNRLVNTGELFF. The CDR3, as DNA: TGTGCCAGCAACCGGCTAGTAAACACCGGGGAGCTGTTTTTT.

In its sample, this clonotype was seen a few times. The chain has TRBV29-1 and TRBJ2-7; tentatively, D is TRBD1 or TRBD2 (6 bases each). V was shortened by 7 bases and J by 5 bases, with 15 bases between the two germline ends. CDR1 is SQVTM and CDR2 is ANQGSEA in the germline V gene. The CDR3 has 12 residues. The CDR3 region has the DNA TGCAGCGGGAGGGGGAGTAGCGACGAGCAGTACTTC. It codes for CSGRGSSDEQYF.

This clonotype has ten or more counts. CDR3 region: CASSSLRAGGRDTQYF. For the CDR3, the DNA is TGTGCCAGCAGTTCCCTTCGGGCAGGGGGGCGTGATACGCAGTATTTT. The chain uses TRBV28 and TRBJ2-3, with D possibly being TRBD1 (7 bases). The germline gives CDR1 MDHEN, CDR2 SYDVKM. V lost 4 bases and J lost 6, with 20 bases in between. The CDR3 runs 16 residues. The full variable domain, completed using reference TRBV28 and TRBJ2-3, is DVKVTQSSRYLVKRTGEKVFLECVQDMDHENMFWYRQDPGLGLRLIYFSYDVKMKEKGDIPEGYSVSREKKERFSLILESASTNQTSMYLCASSSLRAGGRDTQYFGPGTRLTVL.

This clonotype was observed a single time. The chain employs TRBV10-3 and TRBJ1-1, with D possibly matching TRBD1 (6 bases). Germline V gives CDR1 ENHRY, CDR2 SYGVKD. This CDR3 region has 13 residues. The V gene lost 8 bases and the J gene lost 7 bases, with 17 bases spanning the gap. The CDR3 bases are TGTGCCATCGGTTCGGACGACAGGCATGAAGCTTTCTTT. This translates into CAIGSDDRHEAFF.

This clonotype has more than one count but fewer than ten. The V gene is TRBV19, the J gene TRBJ2-2, with D possibly matching TRBD1 (5 bases). The length of the CDR3 is 19 residues. Between the trimmed V and J ends, which lost 8 bases and 1 base, there was a span of 26 bases. Germline CDR1 LNHDA, CDR2 SQIVND (reference sequence). CDR3 nucleotide sequence: TGTGCCAGTTTTAACGCTTTTCGGACAAACCTACTGAACACCGGGGAGCTGTTTTTT. It specifies CASFNAFRTNLLNTGELFF. The variable domain in full, with the rest retrieved from reference TRBV19 and TRBJ2-2, is DGGITQSPKYLFRKEGQNVTLSCEQNLNHDAMYWYRQDPGQGLRLIYYSQIVNDFQKGDIAEGYSVSREKKESFPLTVTSAQKNPTAFYLCASFNAFRTNLLNTGELFFGEGSRLTVL.

This clonotype was recorded at least ten times. The gene calls are TRBV20-1 and TRBJ1-2; 9 bases are a match to TRBD1. The V gene end was trimmed by 6 bases and the J gene end by 4 bases; junction bases not matched to a gene: 15. The CDR3 extends over 16 amino acids. Germline V gives CDR1 DFQATT, CDR2 SNEGSKA (reference sequence). The CDR3 reads CSARPGQGDLAYGYTF. CDR3 DNA sequence: TGCAGTGCCAGACCGGGACAGGGAGATCTGGCCTATGGCTACACCTTC.

The CDR3 DNA is TGTGCCAGCAGACGCACCCGTCATGAAGCTTTCTTT. It specifies CASRRTRHEAFF. The rearrangement joins TRBV7-9 to TRBJ1-1; D gene unclear. Trimming cost V 6 bases and J 7 bases, with 12 bases left between them. The CDR3 totals 12 residues. The germline V gene has CDR1 SEHNR and CDR2 FQNEAQ (reference sequence). The full variable domain, its missing parts supplied by reference TRBV7-9 and TRBJ1-1, is DTGVSQNPRHKITKRGQNVTFRCDPISEHNRLYWYRQTLGQGPEFLTYFQNEAQLEKSRLLSDRFSAERPKGSFSTLEIQRTEQGDSAMYLCASRRTRHEAFFGQGTRLTVV.

In its sample, this clonotype was seen many times. The chain links TRBV29-1 to TRBJ1-1; D is unclear. Germline V gene lookup returns CDR1 SQVTM and CDR2 ANQGSEA. There are 11 residues in the CDR3. The DNA of the CDR3 is TGCAGTTCAGGCACGAACACTGAAGCTTTCTTT. It encodes CSSGTNTEAFF. Full variable domain (outside the CDR3, taken from reference TRBV29-1 and TRBJ1-1): SAVISQKPSRDICQRGTSLTIQCQVDSQVTMMFWYRQQPGQSLTLIATANQGSEATYESGFVIDKFPISRPNLTFSTLTVSNMSPEDSSIYLCSSGTNTEAFFGQGTRLTVV.

There are many counts of this clonotype. This rearrangement joins TRBV7-3 to TRBJ2-7; 11 bases map to TRBD1. This CDR3 comprises 13 residues. V dropped 4 bases and J dropped 5; count of bases not matched to a gene: 1. Germline values: CDR1 SGHTA, CDR2 FQGTGA. The CDR3 DNA sequence: TGTGCCAGCAGCTGGGGACAGGGGGACGAGCAGTACTTC. It specifies CASSWGQGDEQYF.